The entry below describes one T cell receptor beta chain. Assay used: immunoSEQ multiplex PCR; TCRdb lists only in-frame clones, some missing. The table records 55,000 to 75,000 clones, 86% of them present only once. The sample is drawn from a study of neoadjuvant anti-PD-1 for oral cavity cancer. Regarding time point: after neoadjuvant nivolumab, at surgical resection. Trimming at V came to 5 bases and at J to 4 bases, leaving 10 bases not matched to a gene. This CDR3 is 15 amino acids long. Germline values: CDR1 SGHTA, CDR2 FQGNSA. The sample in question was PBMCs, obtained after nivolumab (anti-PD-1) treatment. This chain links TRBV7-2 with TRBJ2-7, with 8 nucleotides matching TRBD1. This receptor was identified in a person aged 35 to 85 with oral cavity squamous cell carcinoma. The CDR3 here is CASSDRTGPGYEQYF. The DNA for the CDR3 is TGTGCCAGCAGCGATAGGACAGGGCCTGGGTACGAGCAGTACTTC. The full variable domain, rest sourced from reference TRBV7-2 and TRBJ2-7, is GAGVSQSPSNKVTEKGKDVELRCDPISGHTALYWYRQSLGQGLEFLIYFQGNSAPDKSGLPSDRFSAERTGGSVSTLTIQRTQQEDSAVYLCASSDRTGPGYEQYFGPGTRLTVT.